The sequence of this TCR beta chain was determined in a study of low-dose radiotherapy and immunotherapy resistance in tumors. The wider study: Fractions of 0.5 Gy went to Cohort 1 every 2 weeks, totaling 6.5 Gy. Patients' oral aspirin dose was 300 mg daily across four cycles from cycle 1 day 1.

TRAV- and TRBV-specific primers primed first-strand cDNA, covering alpha and beta chains. Amplification, which lasted 15 to 20 PCR cycles, used a constant-region primer and V-primer adapter to amplify TCRs. A single record per CDR3 protein comes from TCRdb applying MiXCR to the reads. The sample consists of around 80,000 distinct CDR3 sequences, 15% to 20% of them appearing once. This clonotype has at least ten counts. Sample time point: after trial treatment. Treatment described: LDRT plus nivolumab, ipilimumab, low-dose cyclophosphamide and aspirin (RACIN trial). Trimming took 6 bases from V and 4 from J, leaving 9 bases between them. CDR1 is SGHTA, CDR2 FQGNSA, per germline. CDR3 size: 12 residues.

J is TRBJ1-1 and V is TRBV7-2; D is undetermined. The sequence was collected from a male donor with prostate cancer. This material consisted of PBMCs, taken after low-dose radiotherapy plus immunotherapy. In DNA, the CDR3 is TGTGCCAGCAGTCGGGTGGGCACTGAAGCTTTCTTT. Its protein is CASSRVGTEAFF.